This TCR beta chain was sequenced during a study of T cell repertoires in ileal Crohn's disease. V shed 2 bases, J shed 4 bases, and the junction held 7 bases outside the gene matches. From germline, CDR1 is MGHRA and CDR2 YSYEKL. CDR3 length equals 16 residues. Measured with immunoSEQ multiplex PCR; TCRdb has only the in-frame clones, and not every one. The data show about 62,000 clones, roughly nine tenths seen once. Time point specified: neoterminal ileum biopsy at postoperative endoscopy, about 6 months after surgery. The TCR originated in an adult with Crohn's disease. The V gene is TRBV4-1, the J gene TRBJ2-7; 11 bases match TRBD2. Source material: ileal tissue. CDR3 amino acids: CASSQLGTSGVYEQYF. CDR3 bases: TGCGCCAGCAGCCAACTCGGGACTAGCGGAGTTTACGAGCAGTACTTC.